These 5 T cell receptor beta chains were all obtained from the same sample, sequenced in a study of somatic mutations in cytotoxic T cells in rheumatoid arthritis. Sequencing used immunoSEQ multiplex PCR; TCRdb keeps in-frame clones, though not all of them. Here the sample spans 1,300 to 1,500 clones, around three quarters being singletons. The sample taken for sequencing was CD8+ T cells sorted from blood. Receptor source: an adult with rheumatoid arthritis.

This clone was detected a few times. The chain employs TRBV11-3 and TRBJ2-7; no clear D gene. Germline V CDR1 and CDR2: SGHNT, YENEEA. The CDR3 spans 11 residues. CDR3 amino acids: CACGPWDEQYF. CDR3 DNA sequence: TGTGCTTGCGGCCCCTGGGACGAGCAGTACTTC.

This chain connects TRBV6-1 to TRBJ2-1, with a possible D match to TRBD1 (6 bases). Germline assignment: CDR1 MNHNS and CDR2 SASEGT. The CDR3 runs 12 residues. Between the trimmed V and J ends, which lost 3 bases and 9 bases, there was a span of 9 bases. The CDR3 region has the DNA TGTGCCAGCAGTGAGATGGACAGTGAGCAGTTCTTC. It yields the protein CASSEMDSEQFF.

This clone was counted between two and nine times. This chain uses TRBV7-9 with TRBJ2-7; TRBD1 or TRBD2 may be the D gene (5 bases each). The length of the CDR3 is 15 residues. Germline-derived CDR1 and CDR2 are SEHNR and FQNEAQ (reference sequence). V lost 4 bases, J lost 5 bases, and 18 bases lay in between. The CDR3 reads CASSSPGPSIHEQYF. The CDR3 DNA reads as TGTGCCAGCAGCTCTCCGGGACCCAGCATCCACGAGCAGTACTTC. The full variable domain, in which reference TRBV7-9 and TRBJ2-7 provide the parts outside the CDR3, is DTGVSQNPRHKITKRGQNVTFRCDPISEHNRLYWYRQTLGQGPEFLTYFQNEAQLEKSRLLSDRFSAERPKGSFSTLEIQRTEQGDSAMYLCASSSPGPSIHEQYFGPGTRLTVT.

The CDR3 here is CASSLGGQGQLETQYF. CDR3 sequence (DNA): TGTGCCAGCAGCTTAGGGGGACAGGGACAGTTAGAGACCCAGTACTTC. The genes are TRBV7-9 and TRBJ2-5, with 9 bases matching TRBD1. V lost 1 base to trimming and J lost 4 bases; unmatched junction nucleotides: 7. CDR1 is SEHNR and CDR2 is FQNEAQ in the germline V gene (reference sequence). CDR3 length equals 16 residues.

The chain employs TRBV7-6 and TRBJ2-7, with TRBD1 identical over 7 bases. There are 16 residues in the CDR3. Looked up from germline, CDR1 is SGHVS and CDR2 is FNYEAQ. The V segment lost 3 bases and the J segment 5 bases; nucleotides outside the gene matches: 13. In nucleotides, the CDR3 is TGTGCCAGCAGCTTCCCTGAACAGGGGATCGGGGACGAGCAGTACTTC. This encodes CASSFPEQGIGDEQYF.